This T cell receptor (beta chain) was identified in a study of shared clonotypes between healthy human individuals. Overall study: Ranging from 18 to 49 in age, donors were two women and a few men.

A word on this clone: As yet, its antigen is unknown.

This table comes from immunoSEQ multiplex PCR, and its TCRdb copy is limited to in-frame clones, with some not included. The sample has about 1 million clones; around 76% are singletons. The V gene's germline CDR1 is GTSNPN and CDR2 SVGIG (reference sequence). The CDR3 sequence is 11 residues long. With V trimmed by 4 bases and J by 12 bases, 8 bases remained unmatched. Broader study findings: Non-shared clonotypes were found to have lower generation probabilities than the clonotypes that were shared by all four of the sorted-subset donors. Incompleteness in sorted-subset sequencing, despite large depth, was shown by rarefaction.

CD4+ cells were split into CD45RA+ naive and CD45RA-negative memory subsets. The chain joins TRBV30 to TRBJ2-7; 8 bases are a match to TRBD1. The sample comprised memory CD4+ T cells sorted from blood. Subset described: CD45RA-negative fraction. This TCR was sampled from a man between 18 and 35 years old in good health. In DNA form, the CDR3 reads TGTGCCTGGACTACGGACAGGGTCACGTACTTC. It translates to CAWTTDRVTYF.